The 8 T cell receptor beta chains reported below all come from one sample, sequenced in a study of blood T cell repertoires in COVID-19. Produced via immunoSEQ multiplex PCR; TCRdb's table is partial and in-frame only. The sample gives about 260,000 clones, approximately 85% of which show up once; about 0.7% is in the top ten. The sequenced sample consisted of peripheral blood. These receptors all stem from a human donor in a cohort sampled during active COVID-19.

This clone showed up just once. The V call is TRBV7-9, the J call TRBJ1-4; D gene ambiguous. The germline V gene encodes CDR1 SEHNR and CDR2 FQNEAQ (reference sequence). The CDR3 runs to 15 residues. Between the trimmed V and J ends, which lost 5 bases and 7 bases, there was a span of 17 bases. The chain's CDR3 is CASSRGSTEGEKLFF. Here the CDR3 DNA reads TGTGCCAGCAGCCGCGGTTCGACTGAGGGTGAAAAACTGTTTTTT.

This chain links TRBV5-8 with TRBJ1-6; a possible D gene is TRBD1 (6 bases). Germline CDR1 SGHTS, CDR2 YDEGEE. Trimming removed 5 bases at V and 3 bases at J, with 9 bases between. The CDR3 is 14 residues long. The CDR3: CASRHRDYNSPLHF. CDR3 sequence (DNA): TGTGCCAGCAGACACAGGGACTATAATTCACCCCTCCACTTT.

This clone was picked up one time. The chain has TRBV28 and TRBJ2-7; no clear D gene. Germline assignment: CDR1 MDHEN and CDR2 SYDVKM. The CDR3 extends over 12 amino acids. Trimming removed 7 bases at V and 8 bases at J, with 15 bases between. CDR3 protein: CASNFLGVQQYF. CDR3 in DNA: TGTGCCAGCAACTTTCTAGGCGTGCAGCAGTACTTC.

In nucleotides, the CDR3 is TGTGCCAGCAGTGAAGCCCCTACAGGGGAGGTAGGCTACGAGCAGTACTTC. This encodes CASSEAPTGEVGYEQYF. The chain joins TRBV2 to TRBJ2-7; tentative D call: TRBD1 (7 bases). Germline CDR1 is SNHLY and CDR2 is FYNNEI. V shed 0 bases and J shed 3 bases, with 18 bases lying between them. CDR3 length equals 17 residues.

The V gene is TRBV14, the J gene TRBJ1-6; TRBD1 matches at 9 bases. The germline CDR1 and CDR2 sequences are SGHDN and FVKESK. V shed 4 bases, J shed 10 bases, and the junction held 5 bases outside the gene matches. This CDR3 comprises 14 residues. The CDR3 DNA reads TGTGCCAGCAGCCGAGACAGGGGGGTGTCACCCCTCCACTTT. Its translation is CASSRDRGVSPLHF.

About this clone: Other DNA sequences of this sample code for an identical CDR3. The CDR3 is CASRGGSPYEQYF. As DNA, the CDR3 is TGTGCCAGCAGGGGGGGGAGTCCCTACGAGCAGTACTTC. V is TRBV28 and J is TRBJ2-7; TRBD2 agrees at 7 bases. This CDR3 contains 13 residues. V gave up 6 bases and J gave up 2 bases; unmatched junction bases: 4. CDR1 and CDR2 (germline): MDHEN, SYDVKM.

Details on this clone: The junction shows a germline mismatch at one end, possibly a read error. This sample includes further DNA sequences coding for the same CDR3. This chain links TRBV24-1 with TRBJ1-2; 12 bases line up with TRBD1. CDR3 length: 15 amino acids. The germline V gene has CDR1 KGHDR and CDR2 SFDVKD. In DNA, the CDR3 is TGTGCCACTAGTGATCGGGACAGGGGGCTGTATGGCTACACCTTC. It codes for CATSDRDRGLYGYTF.

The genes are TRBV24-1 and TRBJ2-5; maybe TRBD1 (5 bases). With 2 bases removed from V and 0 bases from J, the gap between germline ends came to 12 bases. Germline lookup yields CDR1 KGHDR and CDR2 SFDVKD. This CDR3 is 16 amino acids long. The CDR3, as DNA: TGTGCCACCAGTGATTCAGAAGGGGCTTACCAAGAGACCCAGTACTTC. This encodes CATSDSEGAYQETQYF.